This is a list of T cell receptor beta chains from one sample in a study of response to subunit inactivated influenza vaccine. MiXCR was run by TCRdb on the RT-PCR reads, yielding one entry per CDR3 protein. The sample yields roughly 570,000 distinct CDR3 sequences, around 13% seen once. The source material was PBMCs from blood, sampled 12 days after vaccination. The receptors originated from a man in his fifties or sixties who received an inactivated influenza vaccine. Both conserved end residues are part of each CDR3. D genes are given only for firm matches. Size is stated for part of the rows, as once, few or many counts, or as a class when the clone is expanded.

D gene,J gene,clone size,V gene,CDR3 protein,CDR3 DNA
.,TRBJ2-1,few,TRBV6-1,CASPGGKIWNEQFF,TGTGCCAGCCCTGGCGGGAAGATTTGGAATGAGCAGTTCTTC
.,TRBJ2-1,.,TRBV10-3,CAISPGLSYNEQFF,TGTGCCATCAGTCCTGGTCTGTCCTACAATGAGCAGTTCTTC
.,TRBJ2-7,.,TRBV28,CASSPPGVYEQYF,TGTGCCAGCAGTCCCCCGGGGGTCTACGAGCAGTACTTC
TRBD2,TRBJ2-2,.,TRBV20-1,CSAGFSGGGNTGELFF,TGCAGTGCTGGGTTTAGCGGGGGGGGGAACACCGGGGAGCTGTTTTTT
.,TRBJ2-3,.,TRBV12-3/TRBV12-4,CASGNTRAQYF,TGTGCCAGCGGAAATACGCGGGCGCAGTATTTT
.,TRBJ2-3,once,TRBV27,CASSLGSANTDTQYF,TGTGCCAGCAGCCTAGGGTCGGCCAACACAGATACGCAGTATTTT
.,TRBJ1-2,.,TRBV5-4,CASSLQGGISYGYTF,TGTGCCAGCAGCTTGCAAGGGGGTATCTCCTATGGCTACACCTTC
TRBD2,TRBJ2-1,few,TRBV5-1,CASSFAGTSGGAFYNEQFF,TGCGCCAGCAGCTTTGCCGGGACTAGCGGGGGGGCCTTCTACAATGAGCAGTTCTTC
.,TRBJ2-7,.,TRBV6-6,CASREGIYEQYF,TGTGCCAGCAGAGAGGGGATCTACGAGCAGTACTTC
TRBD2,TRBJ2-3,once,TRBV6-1,CASRESGGRTDTQYF,TGTGCCAGCAGGGAGAGCGGGGGGCGAACAGATACGCAGTATTTT
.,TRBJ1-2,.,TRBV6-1,CASSWGDYGYTF,TGTGCCAGCAGCTGGGGAGACTATGGCTACACCTTC
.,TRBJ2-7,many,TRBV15,CATSRGKMTGFNEQYF,TGTGCCACCAGCAGAGGCAAGATGACTGGGTTCAACGAGCAGTACTTC
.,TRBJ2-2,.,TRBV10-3,CAISESGADYLLKNTGELYF,TGTGCCATCAGTGAGTCGGGGGCAGACTATCTACTAAAGAACACCGGGGAGCTGTATTTT
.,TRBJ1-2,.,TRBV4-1,CASSQVLRGFYGYTF,TGCGCCAGCAGCCAAGTGCTCAGGGGATTTTATGGCTACACCTTC
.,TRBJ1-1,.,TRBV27,CASSIGGMNTEAFF,TGTGCCAGCAGTATCGGGGGTATGAACACTGAAGCTTTCTTT
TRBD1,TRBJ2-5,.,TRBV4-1,CASSQAGTAQETQYF,TGCGCCAGCAGCCAGGCCGGGACAGCACAAGAGACCCAGTACTTC
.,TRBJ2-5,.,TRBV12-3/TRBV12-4,CASSPGEVQETQYF,TGTGCCAGCAGTCCCGGGGAGGTACAAGAGACCCAGTACTTC
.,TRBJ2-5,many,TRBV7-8,CASSQGRGETQYF,TGTGCCAGCAGCCAGGGACGTGGGGAGACCCAGTACTTC
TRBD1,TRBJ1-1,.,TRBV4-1,CASSQFGTVNTEAFF,TGCGCCAGCAGCCAATTCGGGACAGTGAACACTGAAGCTTTCTTT
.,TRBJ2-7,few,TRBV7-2,CASSLAGPGRFIYEQYF,TGTGCCAGCAGCTTAGCGGGGCCAGGGCGATTCATCTACGAGCAGTACTTC
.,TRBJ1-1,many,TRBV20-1,CSARDPADFGNTEAFF,TGCAGTGCTAGAGATCCGGCAGATTTCGGGAACACTGAAGCTTTCTTT
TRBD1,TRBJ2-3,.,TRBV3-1,CASSLRQGRSTDTQYF,TGTGCCAGCAGCCTTCGACAGGGGCGTAGCACAGATACGCAGTATTTT
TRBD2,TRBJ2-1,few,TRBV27,CASRIAGISYNEQFF,TGTGCCAGCCGGATAGCGGGAATATCCTACAATGAGCAGTTCTTC
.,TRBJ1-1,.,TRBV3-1,CASSQAAYEAFF,TGTGCCAGCAGCCAAGCCGCTTATGAAGCTTTCTTT
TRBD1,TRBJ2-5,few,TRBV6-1,CASSMDRSPQETQYF,TGTGCCAGCAGCATGGACAGGAGCCCCCAAGAGACCCAGTACTTC
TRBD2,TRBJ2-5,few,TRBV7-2,CASRNRDYGPQYF,TGTGCCAGCAGAAACCGGGACTACGGTCCCCAGTACTTC
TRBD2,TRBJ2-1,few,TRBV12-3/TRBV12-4,CASSLGGTRTYNEQFF,TGTGCCAGCAGTTTAGGGGGGACTAGGACTTACAATGAGCAGTTCTTC
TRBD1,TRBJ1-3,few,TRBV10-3,CAISDRVAGNTIYF,TGTGCCATCAGCGACAGGGTAGCTGGAAACACCATATATTTT
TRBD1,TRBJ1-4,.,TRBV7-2,CASSSQGWGEKLFF,TGTGCCAGCAGCTCACAGGGGTGGGGTGAAAAACTGTTTTTT